A single sample is the source of the 27 T cell receptor beta chains below, sequenced in a study of T cell responses to AZD1222 COVID-19 vaccine. Sequenced by immunoSEQ multiplex PCR; TCRdb stores in-frame clones only, minus some. The sample yields more than 95,000 clones, 89% seen once. This sample comprised peripheral blood, obtained 28 days after the second AZD1222 dose. The receptor set was obtained from an adult who received the AZD1222 COVID-19 vaccine.

The chain links TRBV6-1 to TRBJ1-6; 10 nucleotides align to TRBD1. The germline CDR1 and CDR2 sequences are MNHNS and SASEGT. Germline trimming cut 4 bases from V and 9 bases from J; bases unmatched to any gene: 9. The CDR3 spans 16 residues. This CDR3 is CASSAYDRGLGSPLHF. The CDR3 coding sequence is TGTGCCAGCAGTGCCTATGACAGGGGGCTAGGTTCACCCCTCCACTTT.

This rearrangement joins TRBV28 to TRBJ2-4; no clear D gene. The length of the CDR3 is 13 residues. The germline V gene encodes CDR1 MDHEN and CDR2 SYDVKM. The V and J ends lost 4 bases and 4 bases respectively, with 8 bases between them. The CDR3 is CASSSILKNIQYF. CDR3 DNA: TGTGCCAGCAGTTCAATATTGAAAAACATTCAGTACTTC.

The rearrangement links TRBV28 to TRBJ1-2; D gene ambiguous. CDR1 is MDHEN and CDR2 is SYDVKM in the germline V gene. Trimming removed 6 bases at V and 0 bases at J, with 2 bases between. The CDR3 extends over 11 amino acids. The CDR3 bases are TGTGCCAGCAGGACTAACTATGGCTACACCTTC. Translation gives CASRTNYGYTF.

The chain couples TRBV28 to TRBJ1-6; no firm D call. The CDR3 is 12 residues long. V gave up 1 base and J gave up 9 bases, with 4 bases separating them. CDR1 is MDHEN, CDR2 SYDVKM, per germline. CDR3 amino acids: CASSLYRSPLHF. For the CDR3, the DNA is TGTGCCAGCAGTTTATACCGTTCACCCCTCCACTTT.

The V and J genes are TRBV25-1 and TRBJ1-3; D gene uncertain. Germline lookup yields CDR1 MGHDK and CDR2 SYGVNS. Trimming stripped 5 bases from V and 2 bases from J, with 4 bases between. The CDR3 has 12 residues. DNA of the CDR3: TGTGCCAGCAGTACGACTGGAAACACCATATATTTT. Protein product: CASSTTGNTIYF.

This rearrangement joins TRBV4-2 to TRBJ2-7; D is possibly TRBD1 or TRBD2 (5 bases each). V was pared by 2 bases and J by 4 bases, with 12 bases between. Germline CDR1 is LGHNA and CDR2 is YNFKEQ. The CDR3 has 14 residues. The CDR3 sequence is CASSQPGRDYEQYF. CDR3 coding DNA: TGTGCCAGCAGCCAACCGGGACGGGATTACGAGCAGTACTTC.

The V gene is TRBV18, the J gene TRBJ2-1; weak D call: TRBD2 (6 bases). Germline CDR1 reads KGHSH; CDR2 reads LQKENI. The CDR3 contains 16 residues. V was cut by 3 bases and J by 6 bases, with 18 bases left in between. In nucleotides, the CDR3 is TGTGCCAGCTCACCGGAGACTAGATCCCCCGCCAATGAGCAGTTCTTC. Amino acids: CASSPETRSPANEQFF. Based on the CDR3 plus reference TRBV18 and TRBJ2-1, the full variable domain is NAGVMQNPRHLVRRRGQEARLRCSPMKGHSHVYWYRQLPEEGLKFMVYLQKENIIDESGMPKERFSAEFPKEGPSILRIQQVVRGDSAAYFCASSPETRSPANEQFFGPGTRLTVL.

The V call is TRBV6-6, the J call TRBJ2-1; the D gene is possibly TRBD1 (6 bases). V was clipped by 2 bases and J by 4 bases, with 9 bases between them. CDR1 MNHNY and CDR2 SVGAGI come from the germline V gene (reference sequence). The CDR3 covers 14 residues. CDR3 sequence: CASSYTQGYNEQFF. The CDR3 nucleotides are TGTGCCAGCAGTTACACTCAGGGGTACAATGAGCAGTTCTTC.

The V gene is TRBV5-1, the J gene TRBJ2-2, with TRBD2 matching 10 bases. Trimming removed 2 bases from V and 5 bases from J; junction bases left unmatched: 6. In germline, CDR1 is SGHRS, CDR2 YFSETQ. The CDR3 contains 16 residues. The CDR3 DNA is TGCGCCAGCAGCTTTCTCGCTAGCGGGAGTACCGGGGAGCTGTTTTTT. It translates to CASSFLASGSTGELFF.

The gene calls are TRBV4-3 and TRBJ2-1; D tentatively reads TRBD1 or TRBD2 (5 bases each). Germline V gives CDR1 LGHNA, CDR2 YSLEER. The CDR3 is 15 amino acids. With 2 bases removed from V and 6 bases from J, the gap between germline ends came to 14 bases. CDR3 protein: CASSQSGAGRNEQFF. For the CDR3, the DNA is TGCGCCAGCAGCCAATCCGGGGCTGGCCGCAATGAGCAGTTCTTC.

The chain joins TRBV29-1 to TRBJ1-2, with a tentative D call TRBD1 (6 bases). The CDR3 spans 13 residues. CDR1 and CDR2 from the germline V gene are SQVTM and ANQGSEA. Trimming took off 7 bases at V and 7 bases at J, with 19 bases between the two ends. The CDR3 nucleotides read TGCAGCGGTTCCCGAGGGGGGGGCTTTGGCTACACCTTC. Amino acid sequence: CSGSRGGGFGYTF.

The chain is built from TRBV30 and TRBJ2-7; maybe TRBD1 (5 bases). This CDR3 is built from 12 residues. Germline V CDR1 and CDR2: GTSNPN, SVGIG (reference sequence). Deletions cut 2 bases from V and 3 bases from J, with 8 bases between. The CDR3 loop is CAWSRGLYEQYF. Written as DNA, the CDR3 is TGTGCCTGGAGTAGGGGTCTCTACGAGCAGTACTTC.

V gene TRBV7-6 combines with J gene TRBJ2-1; either TRBD1 or TRBD2 may supply D (6 bases each). The CDR3 has 16 residues. Trimming cost V 5 bases and J 7 bases, with 21 bases left between them. Germline V CDR1 and CDR2: SGHVS, FNYEAQ. CDR3 in amino acids: CASSLGGRADVNEQFF. Written as DNA, the CDR3 is TGTGCCAGCAGCCTAGGGGGGAGAGCGGACGTAAATGAGCAGTTCTTC.

The chain's CDR3 is CASNARYEQYF. CDR3 bases: TGTGCCAGCAACGCGCGTTACGAGCAGTACTTC. The chain carries TRBV28 and TRBJ2-7, with D unclear. Germline lookup yields CDR1 MDHEN and CDR2 SYDVKM. Trimming left V 7 bases short and J 4 bases short, with 8 bases between. The CDR3 length is 11 residues.

In its sample, this clone was seen once. J is TRBJ2-5 and V is TRBV2; 8 nucleotides agree with TRBD2. The junction had 9 bases not matched to a gene; V was cut back by 6 bases and J by 3 bases. This CDR3 spans 15 amino acids. The V gene's germline CDR1 is SNHLY and CDR2 FYNNEI. This chain's CDR3 is CASREVALAEETQYF. In nucleotides, the CDR3 is TGTGCCAGCAGGGAGGTGGCACTAGCGGAAGAGACCCAGTACTTC.

In this sample, this clone turned up a few times. This chain links TRBV12-3 or TRBV12-4 with TRBJ2-5, with D hard to call. The CDR3 totals 12 residues. V gave up 7 bases and J gave up 5 bases, with 11 bases separating them. CDR3 sequence reads: CASTNRRETQYF. The CDR3 DNA sequence: TGTGCCAGCACGAACAGAAGGGAGACCCAGTACTTC.

This clone came up once. The chain is built from TRBV9 and TRBJ2-1; D is tentatively TRBD1 or TRBD2 (5 bases each). V lost 1 base and J lost 0, with 8 bases in between. In germline, CDR1 is SGDLS, CDR2 YYNGEE. The length of the CDR3 is 15 residues. CDR3 loop: CASSVSGTSYNEQFF. The CDR3 bases are TGTGCCAGCAGCGTATCCGGGACCTCCTACAATGAGCAGTTCTTC.

The chain is built from TRBV21-1 and TRBJ2-2; the DNA was not used to check the table's D call, TRBD2. TRBV21-1 is deemed a pseudogene. This CDR3 has 19 residues. The CDR3 nucleotides read TGTGCCAGCAGCGGAAGATCAGGGACTAGCGGGAGGCACACCGGGGAGCTGTTTTTT. It yields the protein CASSGRSGTSGRHTGELFF.

CDR3 region: CASARGDEQYF. In DNA form, the CDR3 reads TGTGCCAGCGCCCGGGGGGACGAGCAGTACTTC. This chain links TRBV6-5 with TRBJ2-7; 7 positions agree with TRBD2. Trimming at V came to 8 bases and at J to 5 bases, leaving 3 bases not matched to a gene. The CDR3 is 11 amino acids. In germline, CDR1 is MNHEY, CDR2 SVGAGI.

This clone has only a few counts. The J gene is TRBJ1-2, the V gene TRBV19, with D tentatively TRBD1 (5 bases). The CDR3 loop spans 12 amino acids. Trimming took off 4 bases at V and 8 bases at J, with 11 bases between the two ends. Germline CDR1 and CDR2: LNHDA and SQIVND (reference sequence). CDR3 protein: CASSSQGTGYTF. For the CDR3, the DNA is TGTGCCAGTAGTAGCCAGGGAACAGGCTACACCTTC.

This clone was counted a single time. The chain employs TRBV2 and TRBJ2-7, with 9 bases matching TRBD1. The CDR3 is 13 amino acids. The V gene end was trimmed by 5 bases and the J gene end by 5 bases; junction bases not matched to a gene: 4. The germline CDR1 and CDR2 sequences are SNHLY and FYNNEI. In DNA form, the CDR3 reads TGTGCCAGCAGTACAGGGGGCAAAAACGAGCAGTACTTC. It encodes CASSTGGKNEQYF.

This clone was seen just once. The chain is built from TRBV4-1 and TRBJ2-7; 8 nucleotides line up with TRBD2. Germline V gene data show CDR1 as MGHRA and CDR2 as YSYEKL. V shed 0 bases and J 4 bases; nucleotides not matched to a gene: 5. There are 15 residues in the CDR3. Written as DNA, the CDR3 is TGCGCCAGCAGCCAAGAAGTCGGGGGGGCATACGAGCAGTACTTC. This codes for CASSQEVGGAYEQYF.

The chain has TRBV27 and TRBJ2-5; the match to TRBD1 covers 10 bases. Germline CDR1 is MNHEY and CDR2 is SMNVEV (reference sequence). The CDR3 is 18 amino acids. With 4 bases clipped from V and 2 bases from J, the junction kept 13 bases outside the gene matches. The CDR3 DNA reads as TGTGCCAGCAGTTCAGGGACAGGGGCCAAGGGCCCGCAAGAGACCCAGTACTTC. This gives the protein CASSSGTGAKGPQETQYF.

This rearrangement joins TRBV5-4 to TRBJ1-3, with D possibly matching TRBD1 (6 bases). The germline V gene has CDR1 SGHNT and CDR2 YYREEE (reference sequence). Trimming removed 4 bases at V and 0 bases at J, with 14 bases between. CDR3 length: 16 amino acids. The CDR3 region is CASSNIQGGSGNTIYF. DNA for the CDR3: TGTGCCAGCAGCAACATACAGGGAGGCTCTGGAAACACCATATATTTT.

This rearrangement joins TRBV5-5 to TRBJ1-6, with TRBD1 as a possible D gene (5 bases). Germline CDR1 and CDR2: SGHKS and YYEKEE (reference sequence). The ends were cut back, 4 bases at V and 5 bases at J, with 13 bases in the middle. The CDR3 spans 15 residues. The chain's CDR3 is CASSPHAGNNSPLHF. The CDR3 nucleotides read TGTGCCAGCAGCCCCCACGCAGGGAATAATTCACCCCTCCACTTT.

The gene calls are TRBV18 and TRBJ2-7; 7 nucleotides align to TRBD1. Germline loops: CDR1 KGHSH, CDR2 LQKENI. CDR3 size: 15 residues. V trimming: 4 bases; J trimming: 0 bases; junction bases outside the gene matches: 6. The chain's CDR3 is CASSLRQGTSYEQYF. CDR3 DNA sequence: TGTGCCAGCTCACTAAGACAGGGAACCTCCTACGAGCAGTACTTC.

The chain employs TRBV9 and TRBJ1-3; D unresolved. V was shortened by 0 bases and J by 1 base, with 11 bases between the two germline ends. Germline values: CDR1 SGDLS, CDR2 YYNGEE. This CDR3 is built from 16 residues. The CDR3: CASSVGRVQSGNTIYF. CDR3 coding DNA: TGTGCCAGCAGCGTAGGTCGGGTACAGTCTGGAAACACCATATATTTT.